The clone carrying this T cell receptor beta chain was seen many times. Antigen unknown. Per germline, CDR1 MNHEY and CDR2 SVGAGI. The CDR3 has 16 amino acids. V dropped 0 bases and J dropped 0; count of bases not matched to a gene: 5. Healthy Caucasians were all of the donors. TCRdb reanalysed the 5' RACE reads using MiXCR and keeps one entry per CDR3 protein. The sample consists of approximately 220,000 distinct CDR3 sequences, about 7.5% of them appearing once. These data belong to a study of identical twins. Study results and caveats: Fewer insertions were carried by abundant cord blood beta clonotypes, but none was seen in memory repertoires. Excess twin sharing in beta out-of-frame sequences was weaker.

The same data also went into a second study, on yellow fever vaccine responses in identical twins.

The sequenced sample consisted of memory (CD45RO+) T cells sorted from blood. The receptor's source is a young woman in good health. The V call is TRBV6-5, the J call TRBJ2-7, with TRBD1 matching over 7 bases. CDR3 coding DNA: TGTGCCAGCAGTTACTCCGGGACAGTCCTCTCCTACGAGCAGTACTTC. Amino acids: CASSYSGTVLSYEQYF.